This entry concerns a single T cell receptor beta chain. Measured with immunoSEQ multiplex PCR; TCRdb has only the in-frame clones, and not every one. The sample includes approximately 160,000 clones, 75% to 90% of them seen just once. CDR3 length: 15 residues. Per germline, CDR1 MNHEY and CDR2 SVGAGI. Trimming removed 7 bases at V and 0 bases at J, with 13 bases between. This record belongs to a study of blood T cell repertoires in COVID-19. Study-wide background: Sites across the United States, Italy and Spain contributed samples from acute and convalescent COVID-19.

The sequence came from a woman over 75 with active or convalescent COVID-19. The chain has TRBV6-5 and TRBJ1-3; a possible D gene is TRBD1 (5 bases). Source material: peripheral blood. CDR3 sequence (DNA): TGTGCCAGCACCCGGGGGGTACCCTCTGGAAACACCATATATTTT. As protein: CASTRGVPSGNTIYF.